This entry lists 14 T cell receptor beta chains sequenced from one sample in a study of blood T cell repertoires in COVID-19. Libraries were prepared by immunoSEQ multiplex PCR; TCRdb keeps only in-frame clonotypes and omits some of them. The table has about 57,000 clones, roughly four fifths seen once; the top ten hold more than 7.5%. Sequencing was done on a sample of peripheral blood. The origin of the receptors is a woman aged 80 or older with acute or convalescent COVID-19.

The chain uses TRBV4-2 and TRBJ2-2, with 12 bases lining up with TRBD1. This CDR3 contains 19 residues. With 1 base clipped from V and 6 bases from J, the junction kept 12 bases outside the gene matches. Germline assignment: CDR1 LGHNA and CDR2 YNFKEQ. The CDR3 is CASSQAGTGGDGISGELFF. The CDR3 nucleotides are TGTGCCAGCAGCCAAGCCGGGACAGGGGGCGATGGCATATCCGGGGAGCTGTTTTTT.

This clone was found a few times. This chain joins TRBV6-5 and TRBJ2-7, with a tentative D call TRBD2 (7 bases). V was trimmed by 7 bases and J by 2 bases, leaving 18 bases between them. This CDR3 comprises 15 residues. Germline V lookup: CDR1 MNHEY, CDR2 SVGAGI. The CDR3 reads CASTKRGGATYEQYF. CDR3 bases: TGTGCCAGCACTAAAAGGGGGGGGGCGACCTACGAGCAGTACTTC.

This chain connects TRBV11-3 to TRBJ2-2, with D unclear. The CDR3 totals 13 residues. The V and J ends lost 8 bases and 4 bases respectively, with 11 bases between them. Germline V gives CDR1 SGHNT, CDR2 YENEEA. Here the CDR3 reads CASGQKITGELFF. The CDR3 region has the DNA TGTGCCAGCGGGCAGAAAATCACCGGGGAGCTGTTTTTT.

This chain joins TRBV27 and TRBJ1-1; TRBD1 agrees at 12 bases. The CDR3 length is 18 residues. V trimming: 8 bases; J trimming: 1 base; junction bases outside the gene matches: 14. Per germline, CDR1 MNHEY and CDR2 SMNVEV (reference sequence). DNA of the CDR3: TGTGCCAGCCTACAGCGGGCGGGACAGGGGGCGCGGAACACTGAAGCTTTCTTT. This codes for CASLQRAGQGARNTEAFF.

This clone was recorded only once. The V call is TRBV6-6, the J call TRBJ2-2, with D possibly being TRBD1 (6 bases). CDR1 and CDR2 (germline): MNHNY, SVGAGI (reference sequence). Trimming removed 6 bases at V and 6 bases at J, with 11 bases between. This CDR3 region has 13 residues. The CDR3 spells CASRSRGAGELFF. CDR3 sequence (DNA): TGTGCCAGCAGAAGCAGGGGAGCCGGGGAGCTGTTTTTT.

The chain has TRBV2 and TRBJ2-1; TRBD1 matches at 11 bases. Germline V lookup: CDR1 SNHLY, CDR2 FYNNEI. The CDR3 contains 16 residues. Trimming took 7 bases from V and 5 from J; bases not matched to a gene: 10. CDR3 amino acids: CASTPRDRGGHNEQFF. Written as DNA, the CDR3 is TGTGCCAGCACCCCCCGGGACAGGGGGGGGCACAATGAGCAGTTCTTC.

This chain connects TRBV7-3 to TRBJ2-1; 8 nucleotides align to TRBD2. Germline V gene lookup returns CDR1 SGHTA and CDR2 FQGTGA. The CDR3 has 14 residues. Trimming took 5 bases from V and 7 from J; bases not matched to a gene: 7. Here the CDR3 reads CASSPGGYMNEQFF. As DNA, the CDR3 is TGTGCCAGCAGCCCGGGAGGGTACATGAATGAGCAGTTCTTC.

This sequence joins TRBV6-1 and TRBJ2-2, with D perhaps matching TRBD1 (6 bases). Germline values: CDR1 MNHNS, CDR2 SASEGT. The CDR3 runs 15 residues. V gave up 2 bases and J gave up 3 bases, with 10 bases separating them. CDR3 sequence: CASSELTGHTGELFF. The CDR3 DNA follows: TGTGCCAGCAGTGAACTAACAGGGCACACCGGGGAGCTGTTTTTT.

The chain is built from TRBV12-3 or TRBV12-4 and TRBJ2-1; no clear D. Trimming cost V 3 bases and J 4 bases, with 4 bases left between them. The CDR3 extends over 12 amino acids. CDR3 nucleotide sequence: TGTGCCAGCAGTTTCGAGTACAATGAGCAGTTCTTC. It is translated as CASSFEYNEQFF.

The rearrangement joins TRBV19 to TRBJ2-7; 8 positions match TRBD1. CDR3 size: 15 residues. Per the germline V gene, CDR1 is LNHDA and CDR2 is SQIVND (reference sequence). V dropped 6 bases and J dropped 2; count of bases not matched to a gene: 9. Here the CDR3 reads CASSAGQGLPYEQYF. The CDR3 nucleotides read TGTGCCAGTAGCGCAGGACAGGGCCTCCCCTACGAGCAGTACTTC. Looking up the rest from reference TRBV19 and TRBJ2-7 gives the full variable domain: DGGITQSPKYLFRKEGQNVTLSCEQNLNHDAMYWYRQDPGQGLRLIYYSQIVNDFQKGDIAEGYSVSREKKESFPLTVTSAQKNPTAFYLCASSAGQGLPYEQYFGPGTRLTVT.

This chain joins TRBV28 and TRBJ2-1; 8 bases agree with TRBD1. With 5 bases clipped from V and 7 bases from J, the junction kept 7 bases outside the gene matches. CDR1 is MDHEN and CDR2 is SYDVKM in the germline V gene. This CDR3 is built from 14 residues. The chain's CDR3 is CASSPGGAKNEQFF. DNA for the CDR3: TGTGCCAGCAGTCCAGGGGGCGCAAAAAATGAGCAGTTCTTC.

The chain is built from TRBV27 and TRBJ2-1, with D maybe TRBD2 (6 bases). V lost 4 bases and J 8 bases, leaving 21 bases between the germline ends. CDR3 size: 16 residues. Per the germline V gene, CDR1 is MNHEY and CDR2 is SMNVEV (reference sequence). CDR3 nucleotide sequence: TGTGCCAGCAGTTCACCTTTAGCGGCCTGGGGTGATGAGCAGTTCTTC. Protein: CASSSPLAAWGDEQFF.

The V call is TRBV6-6, the J call TRBJ1-1, with D possibly matching TRBD1 (5 bases). The V gene lost 3 bases and the J gene lost 4 bases, with 12 bases spanning the gap. The CDR3 is made up of 14 amino acids. In germline, CDR1 is MNHNY, CDR2 SVGAGI (reference sequence). CDR3 loop: CASSYRRGGTEAFF. CDR3 nucleotides: TGTGCCAGCAGTTATAGAAGGGGAGGCACTGAAGCTTTCTTT.

The chain has TRBV3-1 (or the pseudogene TRBV3-2) and TRBJ2-3; D gene unclear. This CDR3 is built from 14 residues. Germline V gene data show CDR1 as LGHDT and CDR2 as YNNKEL (reference sequence). V dropped 2 bases and J dropped 4 bases, with 10 bases sitting between them. The CDR3: CASSQINRPDTQYF. As DNA, the CDR3 is TGTGCCAGCAGCCAAATAAATCGTCCAGATACGCAGTATTTT.